This T cell receptor beta chain was profiled in a study of T cell repertoires in cytomegalovirus infection (dated by TCRdb to the late 2010s). For the study in its entirety: The peptide stimulations were aimed at well-studied HLA-B-restricted epitopes as well as recently identified HLA-C-restricted CMV epitopes, whose presentation resists viral immunomodulation. Donor HLA type was relevant to the analysis, because carriage of CMV infection together with the matching HLA type was indicated by public TCR beta signatures.

Worth noting for this clonotype: The specificity of this receptor is unknown. Base qualities were left out, and no much larger clone turns up one base away.

Reading the germline V gene gives CDR1 SGHNT and CDR2 YENEEA. A distance of 10 bases separates the germline ends of V and J, which lose 1 base and 0 bases respectively. The CDR3, from cysteine to phenylalanine, totals 16 residues. CDR3 DNA is the only sequence kept; it has 48 bases, read in frame from the first base. The study at large found these results: In both this cohort and an independent roughly 330-donor cohort, the cumulative frequency of public TCR beta family members distinguished carriers of CMV infection plus the relevant HLA type. In the ex vivo response, HLA-C-restricted CMV-specific TCR beta clonotypes were dominant, and in two of eight donors the single most frequent clonotype came from this HLA-C-restricted group.

Sequencing took place on an Illumina HiSeq 1500. In TCRdb, the public reads were trimmed at Q25 with fastp and aligned with MiXCR, with productive beta chains retained. Each CDR3 protein gets just one entry, which takes the most common genes and DNA from the rows behind it. The sample table records 450,000 to 600,000 distinct CDR3 sequences; 42% of these occur just once. The ten largest account for 40% to 50% of the sample. In the paper's terms, the treatment or condition label means: in vitro stimulation with specific CMV peptide epitopes to enrich CMV-specific T cells. The origin of this receptor is a human donor in good health (CMV status not recorded). Some clones in this sample may be carry-over from other donors' samples. The chain uses TRBV11-3 and TRBJ2-1; the best D guess is TRBD2, with 5 bases matching. Material: cultured PBMCs, obtained from culture after CMV antigen stimulation. Here is the DNA: TGTGCCAGCAGCTTAGCTTTTAGCGTCTCCTACAATGAGCAGTTCTTC. Translation gives CASSLAFSVSYNEQFF.